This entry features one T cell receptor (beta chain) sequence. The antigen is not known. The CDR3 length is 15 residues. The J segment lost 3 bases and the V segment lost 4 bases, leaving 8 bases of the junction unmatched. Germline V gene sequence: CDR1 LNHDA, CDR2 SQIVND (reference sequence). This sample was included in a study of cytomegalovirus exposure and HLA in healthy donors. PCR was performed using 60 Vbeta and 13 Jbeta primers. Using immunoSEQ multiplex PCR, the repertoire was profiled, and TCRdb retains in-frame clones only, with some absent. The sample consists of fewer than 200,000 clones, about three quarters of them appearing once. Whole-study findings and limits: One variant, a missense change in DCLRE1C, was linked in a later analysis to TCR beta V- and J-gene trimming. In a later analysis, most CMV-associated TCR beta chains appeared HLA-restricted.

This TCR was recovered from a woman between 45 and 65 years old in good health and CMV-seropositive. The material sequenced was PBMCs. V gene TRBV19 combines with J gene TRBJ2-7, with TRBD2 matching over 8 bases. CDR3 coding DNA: TGTGCCAGTAGTAGGGTAGCGGGACCGGTCTACGAGCAGTACTTC. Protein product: CASSRVAGPVYEQYF.